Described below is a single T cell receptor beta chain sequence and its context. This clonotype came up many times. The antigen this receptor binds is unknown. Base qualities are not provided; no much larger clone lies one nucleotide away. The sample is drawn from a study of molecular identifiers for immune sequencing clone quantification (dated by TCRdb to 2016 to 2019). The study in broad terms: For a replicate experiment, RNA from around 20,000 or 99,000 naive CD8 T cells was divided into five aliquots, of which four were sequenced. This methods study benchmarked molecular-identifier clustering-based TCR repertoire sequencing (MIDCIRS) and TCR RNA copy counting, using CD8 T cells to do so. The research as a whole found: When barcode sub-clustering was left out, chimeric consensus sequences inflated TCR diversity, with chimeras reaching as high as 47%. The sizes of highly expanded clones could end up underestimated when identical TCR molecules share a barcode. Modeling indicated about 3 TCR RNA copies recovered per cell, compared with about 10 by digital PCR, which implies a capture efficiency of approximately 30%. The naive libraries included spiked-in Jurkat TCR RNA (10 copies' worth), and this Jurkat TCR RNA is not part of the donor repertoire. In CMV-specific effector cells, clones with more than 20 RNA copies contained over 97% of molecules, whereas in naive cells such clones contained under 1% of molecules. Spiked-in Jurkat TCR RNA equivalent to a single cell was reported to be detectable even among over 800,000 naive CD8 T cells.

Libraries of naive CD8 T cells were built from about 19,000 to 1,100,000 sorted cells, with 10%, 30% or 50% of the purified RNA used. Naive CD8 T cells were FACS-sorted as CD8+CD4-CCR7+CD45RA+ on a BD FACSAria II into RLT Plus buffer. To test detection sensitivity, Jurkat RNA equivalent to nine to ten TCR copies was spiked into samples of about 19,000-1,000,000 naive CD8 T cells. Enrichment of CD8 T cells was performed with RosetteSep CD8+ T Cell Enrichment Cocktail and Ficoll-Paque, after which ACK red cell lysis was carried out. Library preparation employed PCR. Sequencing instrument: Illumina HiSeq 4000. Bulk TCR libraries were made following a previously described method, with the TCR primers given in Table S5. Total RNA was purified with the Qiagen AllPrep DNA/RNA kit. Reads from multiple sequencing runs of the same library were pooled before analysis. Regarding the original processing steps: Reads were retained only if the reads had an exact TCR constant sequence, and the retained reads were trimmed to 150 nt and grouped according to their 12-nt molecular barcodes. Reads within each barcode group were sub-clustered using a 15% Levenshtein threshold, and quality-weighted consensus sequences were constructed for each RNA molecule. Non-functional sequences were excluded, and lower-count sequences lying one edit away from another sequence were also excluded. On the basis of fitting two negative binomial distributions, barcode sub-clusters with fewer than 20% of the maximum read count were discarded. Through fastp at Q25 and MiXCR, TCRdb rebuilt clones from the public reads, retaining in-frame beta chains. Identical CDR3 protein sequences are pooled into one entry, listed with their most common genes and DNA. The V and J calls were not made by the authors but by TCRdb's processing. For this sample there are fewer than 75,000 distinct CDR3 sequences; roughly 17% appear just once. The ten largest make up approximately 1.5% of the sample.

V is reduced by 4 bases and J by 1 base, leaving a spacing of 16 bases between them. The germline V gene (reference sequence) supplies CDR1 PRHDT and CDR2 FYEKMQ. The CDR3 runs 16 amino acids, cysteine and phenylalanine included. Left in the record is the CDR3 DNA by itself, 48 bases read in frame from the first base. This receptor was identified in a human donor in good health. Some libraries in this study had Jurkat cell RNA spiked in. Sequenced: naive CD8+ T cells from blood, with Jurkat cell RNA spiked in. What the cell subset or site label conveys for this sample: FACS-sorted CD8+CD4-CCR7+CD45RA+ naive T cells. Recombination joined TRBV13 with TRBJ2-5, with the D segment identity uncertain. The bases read TGTGCCAGCAGCTCCGGACGAACTTTAAGCCAAGAGACCCAGTACTTC. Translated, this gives CASSSGRTLSQETQYF.